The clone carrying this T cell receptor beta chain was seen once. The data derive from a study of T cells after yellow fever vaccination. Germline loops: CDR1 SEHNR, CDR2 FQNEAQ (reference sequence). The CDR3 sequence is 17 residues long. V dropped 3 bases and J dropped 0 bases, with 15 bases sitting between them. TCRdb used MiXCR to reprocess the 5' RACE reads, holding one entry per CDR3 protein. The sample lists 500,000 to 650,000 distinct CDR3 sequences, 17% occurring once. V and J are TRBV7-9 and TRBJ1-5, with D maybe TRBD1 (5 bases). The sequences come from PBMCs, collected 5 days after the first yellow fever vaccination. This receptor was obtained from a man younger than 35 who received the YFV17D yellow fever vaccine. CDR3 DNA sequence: TGTGCCAGCAGCTTTCACGCAGGGTCTTATAGCAATCAGCCCCAGCATTTT. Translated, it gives CASSFHAGSYSNQPQHF.